The 30 T cell receptor beta chains below come from one sample, sequenced in a study of T cells in Graves' hyperthyroidism and ophthalmopathy. Regions amplified from RNA transcripts were the TCR beta CDR3 regions. In the first-round RT-PCR of the TCR CDR3, the HTBI primer set was used. One entry per CDR3 protein results from TCRdb running MiXCR on the multiplex PCR reads. The sample consists of more than 450,000 distinct CDR3 sequences, about 20% of them appearing once. Material for sequencing was blood. The receptors here all came from a man aged 35-49 years with Graves' ophthalmopathy.

This clonotype was recorded at least ten times. J is TRBJ2-2 and V is TRBV12-3 or TRBV12-4, with D unclear. This CDR3 is 14 amino acids long. Trimming took 1 base from V and 6 from J, leaving 9 bases between them. CDR3 protein: CASSLGSNPGELFF. CDR3 sequence (DNA): TGTGCCAGCAGTTTAGGCTCCAATCCCGGGGAGCTGTTTTTT.

The V gene is TRBV20-1, the J gene TRBJ2-3; D is uncertain. Trimming stripped 1 base from V and 4 bases from J, with 12 bases between. The germline V gene has CDR1 DFQATT and CDR2 SNEGSKA (reference sequence). CDR3 length equals 14 residues. As DNA, the CDR3 is TGCAGTGCTAGAGGACCCAGTATCGCAGATACGCAGTATTTT. This codes for CSARGPSIADTQYF.

The chain has TRBV20-1 and TRBJ1-2; D possibly corresponds to TRBD1 (6 bases). The V gene's germline CDR1 is DFQATT and CDR2 SNEGSKA (reference sequence). The V end was cut by 1 base, the J end by 8 bases, with 23 bases between. The CDR3 runs 16 residues. CDR3 DNA sequence: TGCAGTGCTAGAGGTGGCGCTAGCGGGGGGGCGCGAGGCTACACCTTC. It encodes CSARGGASGGARGYTF.

This clonotype was seen a few times. J is TRBJ1-2 and V is TRBV6-1; D is unresolved. Germline CDR1 reads MNHNS; CDR2 reads SASEGT. The germline V and J ends were trimmed by 10 bases and 2 bases, with 11 bases remaining between them. The CDR3 consists of 12 residues. CDR3 DNA sequence: TGTGCCACTACCAGAGACAACTATGGCTACACCTTC. Its protein is CATTRDNYGYTF.

The rearrangement links TRBV6-2 or TRBV6-3 to TRBJ2-7; 11 bases are shared with TRBD2. This CDR3 spans 17 amino acids. V dropped 5 bases and J dropped 0; count of bases not matched to a gene: 9. Per the germline V gene, CDR1 is MNHEY and CDR2 is SVGEGT. The CDR3 nucleotides read TGTGCCAGCAGTCTCTCCCGACTAGCGGGGCCCTCCTACGAGCAGTACTTC. The encoded protein is CASSLSRLAGPSYEQYF.

This chain connects TRBV5-1 to TRBJ1-2; 12 bases agree with TRBD1. The V segment lost 3 bases and the J segment 8 bases; nucleotides outside the gene matches: 11. The CDR3 is 16 amino acids. From germline, CDR1 is SGHRS and CDR2 YFSETQ. The CDR3, as DNA: TGCGCCAGCAGCTCGTCACTGGGACAGGGGGCCGGCGGCTACACCTTC. Its protein product is CASSSSLGQGAGGYTF.

This clonotype was observed at least ten times. The rearrangement joins TRBV28 to TRBJ1-5, with TRBD1 matching 8 bases. Per germline, CDR1 MDHEN and CDR2 SYDVKM. CDR3 size: 16 residues. V shed 6 bases, J shed 3 bases, and the junction held 10 bases outside the gene matches. The CDR3 nucleotides are TGTGCCAGCAGGCAAGCGGACAGGGCCGACAATCAGCCCCAGCATTTT. It translates to CASRQADRADNQPQHF. Together with reference TRBV28 and TRBJ1-5, the CDR3 gives the full variable domain: DVKVTQSSRYLVKRTGEKVFLECVQDMDHENMFWYRQDPGLGLRLIYFSYDVKMKEKGDIPEGYSVSREKKERFSLILESASTNQTSMYLCASRQADRADNQPQHFGDGTRLSIL.

This clonotype showed up many times. J is TRBJ2-5 and V is TRBV11-1; the match to TRBD2 covers 7 bases. Germline values: CDR1 SGHAT, CDR2 FQDESV (reference sequence). CDR3 length: 15 residues. The V segment lost 1 base and the J segment 5 bases; nucleotides outside the gene matches: 7. The CDR3 loop is CASSLGAAGVETQYF. CDR3 DNA: TGTGCCAGCAGCTTAGGTGCTGCGGGAGTTGAGACCCAGTACTTC.

Many counts were recorded for this clonotype. The rearrangement uses TRBV11-2 and TRBJ2-6; a weak D match, TRBD1 (5 bases). Germline V gives CDR1 SGHAT, CDR2 FQNNGV. Trimming removed 1 base from V and 0 bases from J, with 13 bases in between. This CDR3 spans 18 amino acids. The CDR3 DNA follows: TGTGCCAGCAGCTTAGTGGCAGGGTATTACTCTGGGGCCAACGTCCTGACTTTC. It encodes CASSLVAGYYSGANVLTF.

The sample holds many counts of this clonotype. The chain is built from TRBV7-9 and TRBJ1-1, with a tentative D call TRBD1 (6 bases). V lost 0 bases to trimming and J lost 1 base, with 12 bases between them. This CDR3 has 16 residues. Germline CDR1 is SEHNR and CDR2 is FQNEAQ (reference sequence). The CDR3 loop is CASSLARGGWNTEAFF. Here the CDR3 DNA reads TGTGCCAGCAGCTTAGCGAGGGGGGGGTGGAACACTGAAGCTTTCTTT.

This clonotype has ten or more counts. This chain uses TRBV11-2 with TRBJ2-5; no firm D call. CDR1 is SGHAT and CDR2 is FQNNGV in the germline V gene. V was pared by 1 base and J by 4 bases, with 16 bases between. This CDR3 has 16 residues. The CDR3 nucleotides read TGTGCCAGCAGCTTAGCGGAGACATCCTGGGGAGAGACCCAGTACTTC. This encodes CASSLAETSWGETQYF.

V usage is TRBV4-1 and J usage is TRBJ2-1; 11 nucleotides match TRBD1. The CDR3 runs 16 residues. Per the germline V gene, CDR1 is MGHRA and CDR2 is YSYEKL. The V gene end was trimmed by 3 bases and the J gene end by 8 bases; junction bases not matched to a gene: 9. This CDR3 is CASSHVRDRGSYEQFF. CDR3 DNA sequence: TGCGCCAGCAGCCATGTCCGGGACAGGGGGTCCTATGAGCAGTTCTTC.

The V gene is TRBV11-2, the J gene TRBJ2-7; 7 bases align to TRBD2. CDR1 is SGHAT and CDR2 is FQNNGV in the germline V gene. V was clipped by 5 bases and J by 5 bases; unmatched bases: 9. The CDR3 is 14 residues long. The CDR3 loop is CASSPPGRTHEQYF. In DNA, the CDR3 is TGTGCCAGCAGCCCCCCCGGGAGGACCCACGAGCAGTACTTC.

The table lists this clonotype with a few counts. The chain is built from TRBV3-1 and TRBJ1-3, with D possibly TRBD1 on 6 matching bases. This CDR3 is 16 amino acids long. Germline lookup yields CDR1 LGHDT and CDR2 YNNKEL (reference sequence). The V and J ends lost 7 bases and 0 bases respectively, with 16 bases between them. CDR3 sequence reads: CASTRGTPSSGNTIYF. The CDR3 bases are TGTGCCAGCACCCGGGGGACACCGAGCTCTGGAAACACCATATATTTT.

This clonotype was seen only a few times. The rearrangement joins TRBV12-3 or TRBV12-4 to TRBJ1-1; perhaps TRBD1 as D (6 bases). The germline V and J ends were trimmed by 7 bases and 10 bases, with 19 bases remaining between them. There are 13 residues in the CDR3. The CDR3 region has the DNA TGTGCCAGCACTAAAGTGGGGGCCGGGGTAGCTTTCTTT. Protein sequence: CASTKVGAGVAFF.

This clonotype was counted ten times or more. The chain has TRBV18 and TRBJ2-7; 8 bases are shared with TRBD2. The trim removed 3 bases at V and 6 bases at J, leaving 4 bases unmatched. The germline CDR1 and CDR2 sequences are KGHSH and LQKENI. The CDR3 has 13 residues. The DNA for the CDR3 is TGTGCCAGCTCACCCCCGGGACTAGTCGAGCAGTACTTC. Translation gives CASSPPGLVEQYF.

The CDR3, as DNA: TGTGCCACCAGCAAGGGCGGGCTGGGCGAAAAACTGTTTTTT. Amino acid sequence: CATSKGGLGEKLFF. The rearrangement links TRBV25-1 to TRBJ1-4; D is unresolved. The CDR3 has 14 amino acids. With 10 bases removed from V and 8 bases from J, the gap between germline ends came to 20 bases. From germline, CDR1 is MGHDK and CDR2 SYGVNS.

This clonotype was recorded a few times. This sequence joins TRBV9 and TRBJ2-2; TRBD1 matches 8 bases. Unmatched junction bases numbered 5, after V lost 2 bases and J lost 8 bases. This CDR3 comprises 14 residues. Germline assignment: CDR1 SGDLS and CDR2 YYNGEE. The CDR3 sequence is CASSVDRAFGELFF. In DNA form, the CDR3 reads TGTGCCAGCAGCGTGGACAGGGCGTTTGGGGAGCTGTTTTTT.

This clonotype was seen a few times. V and J are TRBV12-3 or TRBV12-4 and TRBJ1-3, with a possible D match to TRBD1 (5 bases). The ends were cut back, 10 bases at V and 1 base at J, with 23 bases in the middle. The CDR3 consists of 17 residues. CDR3 DNA: TGTGCCACCAGGGACCGCCAGGGCCCCATTTCTGGAAACACCATATATTTT. Translating it yields CATRDRQGPISGNTIYF.

This clonotype was seen only a few times. The chain employs TRBV19 and TRBJ1-2; 8 bases are a match to TRBD1. V shed 5 bases, J shed 7 bases, and the junction held 3 bases outside the gene matches. The CDR3 sequence is 12 residues long. Germline assignment: CDR1 LNHDA and CDR2 SQIVND (reference sequence). The CDR3: CASSGQGPGYTF. CDR3 DNA: TGTGCCAGTAGTGGACAGGGTCCTGGCTACACCTTC.

The chain joins TRBV30 to TRBJ2-6, with D possibly TRBD1 on 5 matching bases. The CDR3 loop spans 19 amino acids. Germline CDR1 reads GTSNPN; CDR2 reads SVGIG (reference sequence). V lost 3 bases to trimming and J lost 0 bases, with 21 bases between them. CDR3 residues: CAWRYNRWTPSSGANVLTF. In nucleotides, the CDR3 is TGTGCCTGGAGATACAACCGGTGGACACCTTCCTCTGGGGCCAACGTCCTGACTTTC.

This clonotype showed up just a few times. The V and J genes are TRBV5-6 and TRBJ2-3, with 9 bases fitting TRBD2. This CDR3 contains 16 residues. Germline V gene sequence: CDR1 SGHDT, CDR2 YYEEEE. Germline trimming cut 4 bases from V and 4 bases from J; bases unmatched to any gene: 10. The CDR3 DNA reads TGTGCCAGCAGCCCTAGCGGGATGGCCCCCCCAGATACGCAGTATTTT. Translation: CASSPSGMAPPDTQYF.

To note about this clonotype: A read error is possible here, since a much larger clone lies one base away. The rearrangement uses TRBV28 and TRBJ2-7; D possibly corresponds to TRBD2 (5 bases). This CDR3 comprises 15 residues. The germline gives CDR1 MDHEN, CDR2 SYDVKM. CDR3 residues: CVSSPPTLPGDEQYF. The CDR3 DNA follows: TGTGTCAGCAGTCCCCCGACTCTCCCCGGGGACGAGCAGTACTTC.

This chain links TRBV20-1 with TRBJ2-1; tentative D call: TRBD2 (6 bases). Trimming left V 6 bases short and J 7 bases short, with 16 bases between. CDR1 and CDR2 (germline): DFQATT, SNEGSKA (reference sequence). The CDR3 is 13 residues long. The CDR3 is CSAPGTVGNEQFF. The DNA for the CDR3 is TGCAGTGCCCCCGGGACTGTGGGGAATGAGCAGTTCTTC.

This clonotype was seen a handful of times. The chain combines TRBV9 with TRBJ2-5, with D maybe TRBD2 (6 bases). The CDR3 is 14 residues long. V was clipped by 0 bases and J by 2 bases, with 8 bases between them. CDR1 SGDLS and CDR2 YYNGEE come from the germline V gene. CDR3 DNA sequence: TGTGCCAGCAGCGTAGGGACTAAACAAGAGACCCAGTACTTC. This translates into CASSVGTKQETQYF.

The DNA for the CDR3 is TGCGCCAGCAGCTTGGGCCTGTCGGATTCAAACACCATATATTTT. It codes for CASSLGLSDSNTIYF. This chain links TRBV5-1 with TRBJ1-3; D ambiguous. Deletions cut 0 bases from V and 6 bases from J, with 13 bases between. CDR3 size: 15 residues. Germline assignment: CDR1 SGHRS and CDR2 YFSETQ.

The rearrangement links TRBV28 to TRBJ1-2, with 7 bases matching TRBD1. This CDR3 comprises 15 residues. Trimming at V came to 6 bases and at J to 6 bases, leaving 13 bases not matched to a gene. Germline V gene lookup returns CDR1 MDHEN and CDR2 SYDVKM. The CDR3 region is CASRKPGQPSDGYTF. CDR3 in DNA: TGTGCCAGCAGAAAGCCGGGACAGCCCTCAGATGGCTACACCTTC.

The gene calls are TRBV7-2 and TRBJ1-2; D is perhaps TRBD1 (5 bases). The CDR3 runs 15 residues. Germline V lookup: CDR1 SGHTA, CDR2 FQGNSA. The V and J ends lost 5 bases and 4 bases respectively, with 17 bases between them. CDR3 sequence: CASSPRVGGSYGYTF. CDR3 coding DNA: TGTGCCAGCAGCCCTCGAGTTGGGGGGTCCTATGGCTACACCTTC. The full variable domain, its missing parts supplied by reference TRBV7-2 and TRBJ1-2, is GAGVSQSPSNKVTEKGKDVELRCDPISGHTALYWYRQSLGQGLEFLIYFQGNSAPDKSGLPSDRFSAERTGGSVSTLTIQRTQQEDSAVYLCASSPRVGGSYGYTFGSGTRLTVV.

V is TRBV19 and J is TRBJ2-7, with D possibly TRBD2 on 7 matching bases. The CDR3 is 15 amino acids. Per the germline V gene, CDR1 is LNHDA and CDR2 is SQIVND (reference sequence). Trimming pared 9 bases from V and 3 bases from J, leaving 21 bases between. As DNA, the CDR3 is TGTGCCAGCGCCGGGCGGGGGCCAGCGGACTACGAGCAGTACTTC. It yields the protein CASAGRGPADYEQYF.

This clonotype was detected only a few times. The chain links TRBV20-1 to TRBJ2-5, with D possibly matching TRBD1 (6 bases). The CDR3 spans 15 residues. The V gene's germline CDR1 is DFQATT and CDR2 SNEGSKA (reference sequence). Trimming left V 4 bases short and J 5 bases short, with 20 bases between. The CDR3 here is CSAKDPTGQWETQYF. The CDR3 DNA follows: TGCAGTGCTAAAGATCCGACAGGCCAGTGGGAGACCCAGTACTTC.